Sequencing of this T cell receptor beta chain was carried out in a study of T-cell memory formation after mild COVID-19. TCR alpha and TCR beta cDNA libraries carrying sample barcodes and UMIs were produced by 5'RACE using constant-segment primers. TCRdb passed the 5' RACE reads through MiXCR, listing each CDR3 protein once. The repertoire holds about 84,000 distinct CDR3 sequences, about 14% seen once, with 25% to 35% in the top ten. Study-wide results and caveats: Some clones that responded turned up in pre-infection memory, which suggests that cross-reactive memory joined in.

This clonotype was seen more than once but under ten times. The antigen remains undetermined. V lost 0 bases to trimming and J lost 3 bases, with 9 bases between them. The CDR3 totals 14 residues. Per the germline V gene, CDR1 is SGHDT and CDR2 is YYEEEE. The chain carries TRBV5-6 and TRBJ2-5; perhaps TRBD2 as D (6 bases). The sequence derives from an adult woman who had mild COVID-19 (a few samples of this study predate the infection). Cell type and time point are not known. The sequenced sample was PBMCs or a T cell subset sorted from them (not recorded which). The CDR3 bases are TGTGCCAGCAGCTTGGTAGGCGGGAAAGAGACCCAGTACTTC. It specifies CASSLVGGKETQYF.